This T cell receptor (beta chain) was obtained from a study of blood T cell repertoires in COVID-19. Study at large: COVID-19 samples collected from the United States, Italy and Spain covered acute and convalescent phases. T cells, B-cell-depleted T cells, or PBMCs provided the cDNA or gDNA that served as material.

In the source study's methods: Amplification of reference gene primers provided the estimated nucleated cell counts. Produced via immunoSEQ multiplex PCR; TCRdb's table is partial and in-frame only. V and J calls and clone size come straight from that table; D and trimming were deduced from the DNA. The data contain about 99,000 clones, 79% of them seen just once; the ten biggest clones take up over 15%. V shed 1 base and J shed 0 bases, with 12 bases lying between them. Germline loops: CDR1 SGHAT, CDR2 FQNNGV. CDR3 size: 16 residues. The chain links TRBV11-2 to TRBJ2-5, with no clear D. The sequencing sample was made of peripheral blood. The origin of this receptor is an elderly woman with active or convalescent COVID-19. The CDR3 loop is CASSLGPQRYQETQYF. CDR3 nucleotide sequence: TGTGCCAGCAGCTTAGGACCCCAGAGGTACCAAGAGACCCAGTACTTC.